The 3 T cell receptor beta chains given below trace back to one sample, sequenced in a study of OX40 agonist ivuxolimab in advanced cancers. Profiled with immunoSEQ multiplex PCR; TCRdb holds only in-frame clones, not every one. Of 16,000 or so clones listed, less than 90% are singletons. This specimen consisted of CD4+ or CD8+ T cells sorted from blood, obtained in a trial of the OX40 agonist ivuxolimab. These receptors were obtained from an adult with an advanced solid tumor such as melanoma, head and neck, liver or kidney cancer.

The chain couples TRBV30 to TRBJ1-5; D not resolved. Germline CDR1 is GTSNPN and CDR2 is SVGIG (reference sequence). Trimming removed 0 bases from V and 6 bases from J, with 12 bases in between. The length of the CDR3 is 14 residues. The CDR3 loop is CAWSVARFGQPQHF. CDR3 DNA sequence: TGTGCCTGGAGTGTAGCCCGGTTTGGTCAGCCCCAGCATTTT.

The chain couples TRBV6-1 to TRBJ1-5; no reliable D call. CDR1 and CDR2 (germline): MNHNS, SASEGT. The V and J ends lost 4 bases and 0 bases respectively, with 10 bases between them. There are 15 residues in the CDR3. CDR3 sequence reads: CASSADLYSNQPQHF. In nucleotides, the CDR3 is TGTGCCAGCAGTGCGGACCTCTATAGCAATCAGCCCCAGCATTTT.

V is TRBV4-2 and J is TRBJ2-1; 14 bases map to TRBD2. Trimming cost V 4 bases and J 1 base; bases outside gene matches: 9. The CDR3 is 19 residues long. Germline loops: CDR1 LGHNA, CDR2 YNFKEQ. The CDR3 loop reads CASSPLGLAGESSYNEQFF. The CDR3 coding sequence is TGTGCCAGCAGCCCCCTGGGACTAGCGGGAGAGTCGTCCTACAATGAGCAGTTCTTC.